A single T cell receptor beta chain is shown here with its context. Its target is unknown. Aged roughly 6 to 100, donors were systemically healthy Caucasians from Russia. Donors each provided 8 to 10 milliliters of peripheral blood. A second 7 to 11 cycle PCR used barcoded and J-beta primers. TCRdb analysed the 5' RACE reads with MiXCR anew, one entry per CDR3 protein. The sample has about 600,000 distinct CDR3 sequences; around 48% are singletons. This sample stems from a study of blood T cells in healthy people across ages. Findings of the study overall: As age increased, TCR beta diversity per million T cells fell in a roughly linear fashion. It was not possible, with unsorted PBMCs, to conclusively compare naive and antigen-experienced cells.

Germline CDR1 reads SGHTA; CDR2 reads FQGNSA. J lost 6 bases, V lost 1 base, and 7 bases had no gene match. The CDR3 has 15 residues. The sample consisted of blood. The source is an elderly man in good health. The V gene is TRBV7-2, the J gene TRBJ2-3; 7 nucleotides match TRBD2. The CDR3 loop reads CASSLVSGGKDTQYF. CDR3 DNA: TGTGCCAGCAGCTTAGTGTCGGGGGGAAAGGATACGCAGTATTTT.